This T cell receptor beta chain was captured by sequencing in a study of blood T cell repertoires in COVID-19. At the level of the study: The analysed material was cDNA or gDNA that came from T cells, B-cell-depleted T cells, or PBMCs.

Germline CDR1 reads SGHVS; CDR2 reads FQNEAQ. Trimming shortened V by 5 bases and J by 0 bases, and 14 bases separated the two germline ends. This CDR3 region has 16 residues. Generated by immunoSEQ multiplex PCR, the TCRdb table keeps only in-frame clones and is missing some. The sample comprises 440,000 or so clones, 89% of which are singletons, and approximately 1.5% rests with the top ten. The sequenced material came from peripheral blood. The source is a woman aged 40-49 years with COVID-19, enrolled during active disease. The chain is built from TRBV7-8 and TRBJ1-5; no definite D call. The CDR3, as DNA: TGTGCCAGCAGCCCCCCGGGTCTGTATAGCAATCAGCCCCAGCATTTT. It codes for CASSPPGLYSNQPQHF.